The clone carrying this T cell receptor (beta chain) was seen only a few times. What it recognizes is unknown. The germline V gene encodes CDR1 SGHRS and CDR2 YFSETQ. There are 16 residues in the CDR3. Trimming removed 3 bases from V and 0 bases from J; junction bases left unmatched: 5. This specimen belongs to a study of T cells after yellow fever vaccination. Whole-study findings and limits: Post-booster samples contained most primary-vaccination clones (about 96% CD4, roughly 88% CD8). A faster peak, day 5 versus 15, was reached by the weaker secondary response. Overlap between CD4 and CD8 compartments was detected for a small share of clonotypes.

By 5'RACE template switching, TCR cDNA was produced, with a universal primer site and UMIs added in the process. TCRdb ran MiXCR on the 5' RACE reads and lists one entry per CDR3 protein. The table includes under 600,000 distinct CDR3 sequences, roughly 13% detected once. V and J are TRBV5-1 and TRBJ2-1; TRBD2 aligns across 8 bases. The sequences come from PBMCs, collected on the day of the yellow fever booster vaccination. This clonotype originated in a man in his thirties or forties who received the YFV17D yellow fever vaccine. CDR3 region: CASSSTSGSSYNEQFF. The CDR3 DNA sequence: TGCGCCAGCAGCTCCACTAGCGGCAGCTCCTACAATGAGCAGTTCTTC.